These 9 T cell receptor beta chains were all obtained from the same sample, sequenced in a study of T cell responses to AZD1222 COVID-19 vaccine. The method was immunoSEQ multiplex PCR; TCRdb's version includes in-frame clones alone and lacks a portion of them. Among 110,000 to 150,000 clones listed, 80% to 90% were seen once. The sequencing used peripheral blood, collected on day 0 of AZD1222 vaccination. These receptors were obtained from an adult in good health.

The chain employs TRBV11-3 and TRBJ1-5; TRBD1 is a possible D gene (5 bases). The CDR3 extends over 19 amino acids. CDR1 SGHNT and CDR2 YENEEA come from the germline V gene. V lost 4 bases to trimming and J lost 4 bases, with 26 bases between them. This chain's CDR3 is CASSCRGRRIPTTNQPQHF. The CDR3 DNA is TGTGCCAGCAGCTGCCGGGGCCGACGGATTCCGACAACTAATCAGCCCCAGCATTTT.

The rearrangement joins TRBV9 to TRBJ2-2; TRBD1 might be the D (6 bases). Per germline, CDR1 SGDLS and CDR2 YYNGEE. Trimming cost V 4 bases and J 2 bases, with 12 bases left between them. The CDR3 covers 15 residues. The CDR3 loop is CASSPRTVNTGELFF. The CDR3 bases are TGTGCCAGCAGCCCCCGGACAGTAAACACCGGGGAGCTGTTTTTT.

The chain links TRBV4-1 to TRBJ1-5; possible D gene TRBD1, 5 bases. V was trimmed by 0 bases and J by 6 bases, leaving 9 bases between them. Germline V gives CDR1 MGHRA, CDR2 YSYEKL. CDR3 size: 14 residues. In DNA, the CDR3 is TGCGCCAGCAGCCAAGATCAGGGAGTTCAGCCCCAGCATTTT. It translates to CASSQDQGVQPQHF.

As regards this clone: The sample has other DNA sequences that encode this CDR3 too. CDR3 DNA: TGCAGTGCTAAAGGGAACACTGAAGCTTTCTTT. It yields the protein CSAKGNTEAFF. This chain joins TRBV20-1 and TRBJ1-1; no reliable D call. The CDR3 consists of 11 residues. The ends were cut back, 4 bases at V and 1 base at J, with 4 bases in the middle. CDR1 is DFQATT and CDR2 is SNEGSKA in the germline V gene (reference sequence).

The chain couples TRBV11-1 to TRBJ2-3; the D call may be TRBD1 or TRBD2 (6 bases each). Germline CDR1 and CDR2: SGHAT and FQDESV (reference sequence). The CDR3 totals 15 residues. Deletions cut 6 bases from V and 5 bases from J, with 18 bases between. CDR3 loop: CASRSEGGPIDTQYF. The CDR3 bases are TGTGCCAGCAGGTCAGAAGGGGGGCCGATAGATACGCAGTATTTT.

The V and J genes are TRBV6-2 or TRBV6-3 and TRBJ2-7; a weak D match, TRBD2 (6 bases). The CDR3 is 14 residues long. Trimming removed 5 bases from V and 6 bases from J, with 17 bases in between. Germline lookup yields CDR1 MNHEY and CDR2 SVGEGT. Written as DNA, the CDR3 is TGTGCCAGCAGTCGCGGGACGGTCGGGTTCGAGCAGTACTTC. This sequence encodes CASSRGTVGFEQYF.

J is TRBJ2-7 and V is TRBV7-8; possibly TRBD1 for D (6 bases). The CDR3 loop spans 14 amino acids. V lost 2 bases to trimming and J lost 3 bases, with 11 bases between them. Germline V gene sequence: CDR1 SGHVS, CDR2 FQNEAQ. CDR3 sequence reads: CASSLQQGNYEQYF. In DNA, the CDR3 is TGTGCCAGCAGCTTACAACAGGGCAACTACGAGCAGTACTTC.

The J gene is TRBJ1-2, the V gene TRBV7-9; tentative D call: TRBD1 (6 bases). Trimming stripped 5 bases from V and 4 bases from J, with 14 bases between. The CDR3 consists of 14 residues. Germline V gene data show CDR1 as SEHNR and CDR2 as FQNEAQ (reference sequence). The CDR3 region is CASSRGQTSYGYTF. Written as DNA, the CDR3 is TGTGCCAGCAGCAGAGGACAGACTTCCTATGGCTACACCTTC. The full variable domain, completed using reference TRBV7-9 and TRBJ1-2, is DTGVSQNPRHKITKRGQNVTFRCDPISEHNRLYWYRQTLGQGPEFLTYFQNEAQLEKSRLLSDRFSAERPKGSFSTLEIQRTEQGDSAMYLCASSRGQTSYGYTFGSGTRLTVV.

The chain uses TRBV6-4 and TRBJ1-1; possibly TRBD1 for D (6 bases). CDR1 and CDR2 (germline): MRHNA, SNTAGT. This CDR3 has 14 residues. V lost 6 bases, J lost 1 base, and 12 bases lay in between. The CDR3 protein is CASRRTAPNTEAFF. In nucleotides, the CDR3 is TGTGCCAGCAGGAGGACAGCGCCGAACACTGAAGCTTTCTTT.